One and the same sample provided the 22 T cell receptor beta chains below, sequenced in a study of cytomegalovirus exposure and HLA in healthy donors. The PCR contained 60 Vbeta and 13 Jbeta primers. Sequenced by immunoSEQ multiplex PCR; TCRdb stores in-frame clones only, minus some. The sample carries roughly 180,000 clones, around 79% recorded once. Sequenced: PBMCs. These receptors all stem from a man between 45 and 60 years old in good health and CMV-seropositive.

The rearrangement links TRBV7-9 to TRBJ2-2; the D gene is possibly TRBD2 (5 bases). Trimming stripped 9 bases from V and 0 bases from J, with 11 bases between. Germline-derived CDR1 and CDR2 are SEHNR and FQNEAQ (reference sequence). CDR3 length: 14 amino acids. CDR3: CASWSGTNTGELFF. As DNA, the CDR3 is TGTGCCAGTTGGTCCGGGACGAACACCGGGGAGCTGTTTTTT. The full variable domain, rest sourced from reference TRBV7-9 and TRBJ2-2, is DTGVSQNPRHKITKRGQNVTFRCDPISEHNRLYWYRQTLGQGPEFLTYFQNEAQLEKSRLLSDRFSAERPKGSFSTLEIQRTEQGDSAMYLCASWSGTNTGELFFGEGSRLTVL.

The CDR3 reads CASSRGSTFQETQYF. Written as DNA, the CDR3 is TGTGCCAGCAGCAGGGGAAGTACCTTCCAAGAGACCCAGTACTTC. The V and J genes are TRBV5-5 and TRBJ2-5; a possible D gene is TRBD1 (5 bases). There are 15 residues in the CDR3. From germline, CDR1 is SGHKS and CDR2 YYEKEE (reference sequence). The V and J ends lost 4 bases and 1 base respectively, with 14 bases between them.

The chain joins TRBV7-2 to TRBJ2-2, with 7 positions matching TRBD1. Trimming cost V 0 bases and J 7 bases; bases outside gene matches: 8. Germline V gives CDR1 SGHTA, CDR2 FQGNSA. The CDR3 sequence is 16 residues long. The CDR3 DNA follows: TGTGCCAGCAGCTTAGCGAAGGGGGCATGGGGCGGGGAGCTGTTTTTT. Translating gives CASSLAKGAWGGELFF. Using reference TRBV7-2 and TRBJ2-2 for the parts outside the CDR3, the full variable domain is GAGVSQSPSNKVTEKGKDVELRCDPISGHTALYWYRQSLGQGLEFLIYFQGNSAPDKSGLPSDRFSAERTGGSVSTLTIQRTQQEDSAVYLCASSLAKGAWGGELFFGEGSRLTVL.

The chain couples TRBV23-1 to TRBJ1-5; D gene ambiguous. TRBV23-1 is identified as an open reading frame with a role that is uncertain. The CDR3 totals 14 residues. The V end was cut by 6 bases, the J end by 4 bases, with 13 bases between. The CDR3 region has the DNA TGCGCCAGCAGCCTTCGTACCCTAAATCAGCCCCAGCATTTT. Protein: CASSLRTLNQPQHF.

The rearrangement uses TRBV7-9 and TRBJ2-3; 8 bases fit TRBD1. The CDR3 totals 15 residues. Per germline, CDR1 SEHNR and CDR2 FQNEAQ (reference sequence). The ends lost 5 bases at V and 1 base at J; junction bases unmatched: 5. The CDR3 loop is CASSPTGARTDTQYF. The CDR3 DNA is TGTGCCAGCAGCCCGACAGGGGCCCGCACAGATACGCAGTATTTT.

The rearrangement uses TRBV7-9 and TRBJ2-5; 14 positions agree with TRBD2. With 5 bases clipped from V and 4 bases from J, the junction kept 6 bases outside the gene matches. CDR1 and CDR2 (germline): SEHNR, FQNEAQ (reference sequence). This CDR3 region has 16 residues. CDR3 in DNA: TGTGCCAGCAGCCACAACGGACTAGCGGGGGGAGAGACCCAGTACTTC. It specifies CASSHNGLAGGETQYF.

This chain links TRBV5-6 with TRBJ1-2; D remains unclear. Germline CDR1 and CDR2: SGHDT and YYEEEE. This CDR3 is built from 12 residues. Trimming pared 1 base from V and 8 bases from J, leaving 9 bases between. This CDR3 reads CASSLSTFGYTF. The CDR3 DNA reads as TGTGCCAGCAGCTTGTCGACATTCGGCTACACCTTC. Together with reference TRBV5-6 and TRBJ1-2, the CDR3 gives the full variable domain: DAGVTQSPTHLIKTRGQQVTLRCSPKSGHDTVSWYQQALGQGPQFIFQYYEEEERQRGNFPDRFSGHQFPNYSSELNVNALLLGDSALYLCASSLSTFGYTFGSGTRLTVV.

The V and J genes are TRBV28 and TRBJ1-4, with 11 positions matching TRBD1. Looked up from germline, CDR1 is MDHEN and CDR2 is SYDVKM. The CDR3 covers 15 residues. After removal of 6 bases from V and 6 bases from J, the junction contained 6 bases not matched to a gene. The CDR3 region has the DNA TGTGCCAGCAGGAGCGGACAGGGGGCTTATGAAAAACTGTTTTTT. Translating gives CASRSGQGAYEKLFF.

The gene calls are TRBV28 and TRBJ2-7, with TRBD1 matching 8 bases. This CDR3 region has 16 residues. V shed 5 bases and J 0 bases; nucleotides not matched to a gene: 9. Germline V gene sequence: CDR1 MDHEN, CDR2 SYDVKM. The chain's CDR3 is CASSPGGSLSSYEQYV. The CDR3 coding sequence is TGTGCCAGCAGTCCAGGGGGCAGCTTGAGCTCCTACGAGCAGTACGTC.

Here the CDR3 reads CASSSGQLSSGNTIYF. The CDR3 nucleotides read TGTGCCAGCAGCTCGGGACAGCTAAGCTCTGGAAACACCATATATTTT. The genes are TRBV11-2 and TRBJ1-3, with 7 positions matching TRBD1. Germline assignment: CDR1 SGHAT and CDR2 FQNNGV. This CDR3 contains 16 residues. V shed 4 bases and J 0 bases; nucleotides not matched to a gene: 6.

The gene calls are TRBV4-1 and TRBJ2-5; 7 bases are shared with TRBD1. Germline lookup yields CDR1 MGHRA and CDR2 YSYEKL. CDR3 length equals 14 residues. V lost 0 bases and J lost 5; bases outside the gene matches: 3. CDR3 sequence (DNA): TGCGCCAGCAGCCAAGAGACAGGGAGTGAGACCCAGTACTTC. It translates to CASSQETGSETQYF.

The V call is TRBV27, the J call TRBJ2-5, with TRBD2 as a possible D gene (7 bases). Between the trimmed V and J ends, which lost 6 bases and 2 bases, there was a span of 16 bases. CDR3 size: 15 residues. CDR1 and CDR2 (germline): MNHEY, SMNVEV (reference sequence). The CDR3 region has the DNA TGTGCCAGCAGACGACCGGGGGGCGGACAAGAGACCCAGTACTTC. This translates into CASRRPGGGQETQYF.

The chain uses TRBV5-5 and TRBJ1-5; 8 nucleotides match TRBD1. This CDR3 contains 19 residues. Looked up from germline, CDR1 is SGHKS and CDR2 is YYEKEE (reference sequence). The V and J ends lost 5 bases and 0 bases, in that order; junction bases with no gene match: 16. The CDR3 reads CASSPSDRGRVYSNQPQHF. CDR3 bases: TGTGCCAGCAGTCCTTCCGACAGGGGAAGGGTATATAGCAATCAGCCCCAGCATTTT.

Only one count was recorded for this clone. V and J are TRBV7-9 and TRBJ1-4, with D unclear. CDR1 and CDR2 (germline): SEHNR, FQNEAQ (reference sequence). With 1 base removed from V and 8 bases from J, the gap between germline ends came to 14 bases. This CDR3 has 15 residues. Here the CDR3 DNA reads TGTGCCAGCAGCTTAGGGAGCCGGAGAGAAGAAAAACTGTTTTTT. It is translated as CASSLGSRREEKLFF.

The V gene is TRBV6-5, the J gene TRBJ2-4; D possibly corresponds to TRBD2 (5 bases). The CDR3 covers 15 residues. CDR1 is MNHEY, CDR2 SVGAGI, per germline. Trimming shortened V by 0 bases and J by 5 bases, and 11 bases separated the two germline ends. The CDR3 loop reads CASSYSPSNQNIQYF. CDR3 nucleotide sequence: TGTGCCAGCAGTTACTCTCCTAGCAATCAAAACATTCAGTACTTC.

The chain uses TRBV5-8 and TRBJ1-6; 10 bases agree with TRBD1. Per germline, CDR1 SGHTS and CDR2 YDEGEE. The ends lost 4 bases at V and 10 bases at J; junction bases unmatched: 8. The CDR3 is 15 amino acids. This CDR3 is CASSTVTGGRSPLHF. Written as DNA, the CDR3 is TGTGCCAGCAGCACCGTGACAGGGGGCAGGTCACCCCTCCACTTT.

This chain connects TRBV19 to TRBJ1-5; 10 nucleotides align to TRBD1. The CDR3 extends over 15 amino acids. The germline V gene encodes CDR1 LNHDA and CDR2 SQIVND (reference sequence). J lost 7 bases, V lost 3 bases, and 6 bases had no gene match. Here the CDR3 reads CASSMGDRGGQPQHF. The CDR3 DNA sequence: TGTGCCAGTAGTATGGGGGACAGGGGTGGACAGCCCCAGCATTTT.

The J gene is TRBJ1-3, the V gene TRBV4-1, with a possible D match to TRBD1 (6 bases). V was trimmed by 1 base and J by 1 base, leaving 11 bases between them. The germline V gene encodes CDR1 MGHRA and CDR2 YSYEKL. The CDR3 consists of 16 residues. The CDR3 DNA follows: TGCGCCAGCAGCCAAGGGGCGGGGGCTTCTGGAAACACCATATATTTT. Translating it yields CASSQGAGASGNTIYF.

This clone was observed a few times. V is TRBV5-6 and J is TRBJ1-2; 7 bases line up with TRBD1. After removal of 1 base from V and 0 bases from J, the junction contained 3 bases not matched to a gene. The CDR3 consists of 15 residues. Germline V gene lookup returns CDR1 SGHDT and CDR2 YYEEEE. The CDR3 region is CASSLRQGANYGYTF. The CDR3 DNA is TGTGCCAGCAGCTTGCGACAGGGAGCTAACTATGGCTACACCTTC.

This chain uses TRBV6-1 with TRBJ1-1; D unresolved. The CDR3 length is 14 residues. Between the trimmed V and J ends, which lost 5 bases and 4 bases, there was a span of 14 bases. CDR1 is MNHNS, CDR2 SASEGT, per germline. CDR3 in amino acids: CASSFTGRGTEAFF. The CDR3 DNA reads as TGTGCCAGCAGTTTCACGGGCCGGGGCACTGAAGCTTTCTTT.

J is TRBJ2-7 and V is TRBV5-4, with D hard to call. Deletions cut 2 bases from V and 3 bases from J, with 9 bases between. The CDR3 has 13 amino acids. Germline V gene lookup returns CDR1 SGHNT and CDR2 YYREEE (reference sequence). The CDR3 spells CASSLPGDYEQYF. In DNA form, the CDR3 reads TGTGCCAGCAGCTTACCCGGAGACTACGAGCAGTACTTC. The full variable domain, completed using reference TRBV5-4 and TRBJ2-7, is ETGVTQSPTHLIKTRGQQVTLRCSSQSGHNTVSWYQQALGQGPQFIFQYYREEENGRGNFPPRFSGLQFPNYSSELNVNALELDDSALYLCASSLPGDYEQYFGPGTRLTVT.

J is TRBJ2-7 and V is TRBV4-3; 7 bases are a match to TRBD1. Germline CDR1 is LGHNA and CDR2 is YSLEER. CDR3 size: 14 residues. The V segment lost 6 bases and the J segment 3 bases; nucleotides outside the gene matches: 8. CDR3 sequence reads: CASSPPGQHYEQYF. In DNA form, the CDR3 reads TGCGCCAGCAGTCCTCCGGGACAGCACTACGAGCAGTACTTC.